This T cell receptor beta chain was documented in a study of radiotherapy plus CTLA-4 blockade in lung cancer. Overall study: Across the patients, objective responses occurred in approximately 19%, and disease control in 31%.

Trimming took 3 bases from V and 2 from J, leaving 3 bases between them. The CDR3 is 12 amino acids. Germline CDR1 is SGHNT and CDR2 is YYREEE (reference sequence). This clone has more than one count but fewer than ten. The method was immunoSEQ multiplex PCR; TCRdb's version includes in-frame clones alone and lacks a portion of them. The table lists roughly 90,000 clones, about 78% of them singletons. The sequencing here drew on peripheral blood, taken from a patient treated with radiotherapy plus ipilimumab. V and J are TRBV5-4 and TRBJ2-1, with D unresolved. The sequence derives from a human donor with non-small cell lung cancer that progressed on radiotherapy plus ipilimumab. The CDR3 loop is CASSYTYNEQFF. The DNA for the CDR3 is TGTGCCAGCAGCTACACCTACAATGAGCAGTTCTTC.